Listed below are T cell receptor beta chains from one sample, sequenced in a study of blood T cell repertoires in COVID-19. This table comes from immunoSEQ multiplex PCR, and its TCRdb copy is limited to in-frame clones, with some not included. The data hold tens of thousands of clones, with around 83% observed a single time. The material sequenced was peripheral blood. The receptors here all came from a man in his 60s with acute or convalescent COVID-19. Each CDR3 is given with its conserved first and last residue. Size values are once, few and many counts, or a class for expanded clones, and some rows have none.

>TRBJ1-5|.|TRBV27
CASNEGPQHF
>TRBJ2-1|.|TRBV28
CASSLWTRGSGNEQFF
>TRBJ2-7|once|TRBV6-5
CASIKQTFTYEQYF
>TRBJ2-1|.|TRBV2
CASLDRGRRGNEQFF
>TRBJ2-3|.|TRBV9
CASSVEPADITDTQYF
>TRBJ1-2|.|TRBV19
CASKPRKYGYTF
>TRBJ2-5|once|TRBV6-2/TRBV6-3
CASSYFRAGGRETQYF
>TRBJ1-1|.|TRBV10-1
CASSEREQAFF
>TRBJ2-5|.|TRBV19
CASRRVGGQETQYF
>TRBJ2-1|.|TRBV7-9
CASSLGGQGAGDEQFF
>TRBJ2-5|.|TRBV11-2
CASSPQSASVSETQYF
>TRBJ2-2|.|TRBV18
CASSSGLAGGRTGELFF